One and the same sample provided the 20 T cell receptor beta chains below, sequenced in a study of cytomegalovirus exposure and HLA in healthy donors. PCR employed 60 Vbeta and 13 Jbeta primers. Measured with immunoSEQ multiplex PCR; TCRdb has only the in-frame clones, and not every one. The table shows roughly 230,000 clones, with about 90% occurring only once. The sequenced material came from PBMCs. These receptors all come from a girl aged 2 to 9 in good health and CMV-seronegative.

This clone came up a few times. J is TRBJ1-4 and V is TRBV4-1; D is unclear. The CDR3 spans 17 residues. The V end was cut by 1 base, the J end by 1 base, with 13 bases between. Germline V gives CDR1 MGHRA, CDR2 YSYEKL. In DNA, the CDR3 is TGCGCCAGCAGCCAAGGGCCAACAGTGGGAACTAATGAAAAACTGTTTTTT. Encoded protein: CASSQGPTVGTNEKLFF.

The gene calls are TRBV30 and TRBJ1-1; D possibly corresponds to TRBD1 (5 bases). V was clipped by 4 bases and J by 5 bases, with 23 bases between them. Germline CDR1 and CDR2: GTSNPN and SVGIG (reference sequence). CDR3 length: 16 residues. The CDR3 is CAWTLFGTSGGTEAFF. As DNA, the CDR3 is TGTGCCTGGACCCTATTTGGGACCTCCGGAGGGACTGAAGCTTTCTTT.

The V call is TRBV5-1, the J call TRBJ1-3; 9 nucleotides agree with TRBD1. Germline V gene sequence: CDR1 SGHRS, CDR2 YFSETQ. The CDR3 totals 16 residues. V lost 0 bases to trimming and J lost 4 bases; unmatched junction nucleotides: 5. CDR3 sequence: CASSLEAQGAGNTIYF. CDR3 bases: TGCGCCAGCAGCTTGGAGGCACAGGGGGCCGGAAACACCATATATTTT.

The chain joins TRBV20-1 to TRBJ2-1; no clear D. With 3 bases removed from V and 6 bases from J, the gap between germline ends came to 6 bases. This CDR3 has 11 amino acids. The germline V gene has CDR1 DFQATT and CDR2 SNEGSKA (reference sequence). CDR3: CSASVLNEQFF. In DNA form, the CDR3 reads TGCAGTGCTAGTGTTCTCAATGAGCAGTTCTTC.

This clone was seen once. V usage is TRBV5-5 and J usage is TRBJ1-1, with 10 positions matching TRBD1. The CDR3 totals 17 residues. V trimming: 4 bases; J trimming: 4 bases; junction bases outside the gene matches: 13. Germline V gives CDR1 SGHKS, CDR2 YYEKEE (reference sequence). The DNA of the CDR3 is TGTGCCAGCAGCCGGGGACAGGGGTTGTTCGGGAGCACTGAAGCTTTCTTT. This translates into CASSRGQGLFGSTEAFF.

This rearrangement joins TRBV11-2 to TRBJ2-1, with TRBD1 matching 10 bases. Trimming took 5 bases from V and 6 from J; bases not matched to a gene: 13. In germline, CDR1 is SGHAT, CDR2 FQNNGV. The CDR3 contains 17 residues. CDR3 protein: CASSPRLRDRGINEQFF. The CDR3 DNA sequence: TGTGCCAGCAGCCCCAGACTCCGGGACAGGGGCATCAATGAGCAGTTCTTC. Looking up the rest from reference TRBV11-2 and TRBJ2-1 gives the full variable domain: EAGVAQSPRYKIIEKRQSVAFWCNPISGHATLYWYQQILGQGPKLLIQFQNNGVVDDSQLPKDRFSAERLKGVDSTLKIQPAKLEDSAVYLCASSPRLRDRGINEQFFGPGTRLTVL.

This sequence joins TRBV29-1 and TRBJ2-1; 12 positions agree with TRBD2. CDR3 size: 16 residues. CDR1 is SQVTM, CDR2 ANQGSEA, per germline. The V and J ends lost 7 bases and 0 bases, in that order; junction bases with no gene match: 7. In DNA form, the CDR3 reads TGCAGCGCAGAACTAGCGGGGGGAAGCTCCTACAATGAGCAGTTCTTC. It is translated as CSAELAGGSSYNEQFF.

This sequence joins TRBV19 and TRBJ2-5; unclear D gene. Trimming took 1 base from V and 2 from J, leaving 14 bases between them. Germline V gene sequence: CDR1 LNHDA, CDR2 SQIVND (reference sequence). The CDR3 length is 16 residues. The CDR3 is CASSIGVQDQQETQYF. The CDR3 region has the DNA TGTGCCAGTAGTATAGGTGTCCAGGATCAACAAGAGACCCAGTACTTC.

This chain uses TRBV6-4 with TRBJ1-2; weak D call: TRBD1 (5 bases). From germline, CDR1 is MRHNA and CDR2 SNTAGT. The germline V and J ends were trimmed by 5 bases and 8 bases, with 15 bases remaining between them. This CDR3 contains 13 residues. The CDR3 nucleotides are TGTGCCAGCAGTCCACAGGAGGGTTGGGGCTACACCTTC. Its protein product is CASSPQEGWGYTF.

DNA of the CDR3: TGTGCCAGCAGTGAGGACAGGGCCGGCAATCAGCCCCAGCATTTT. It codes for CASSEDRAGNQPQHF. The chain couples TRBV2 to TRBJ1-5; the match to TRBD1 covers 8 bases. Germline V gene sequence: CDR1 SNHLY, CDR2 FYNNEI. Trimming took 3 bases from V and 2 from J; bases not matched to a gene: 3. The CDR3 contains 15 residues.

The J gene is TRBJ1-2, the V gene TRBV27; 7 bases line up with TRBD1. Germline-derived CDR1 and CDR2 are MNHEY and SMNVEV (reference sequence). The trim removed 5 bases at V and 0 bases at J, leaving 9 bases unmatched. The length of the CDR3 is 16 residues. The CDR3 is CASSKGQPGPNYGYTF. In DNA form, the CDR3 reads TGTGCCAGCAGTAAGGGACAGCCGGGACCTAACTATGGCTACACCTTC.

As for this clone: The same CDR3 can be traced to other DNA sequences in this sample. The chain's CDR3 is CASSVVSGETQYF. Here the CDR3 DNA reads TGTGCCAGCAGCGTAGTCTCAGGGGAGACCCAGTACTTC. The chain has TRBV9 and TRBJ2-5; weak D call: TRBD1 (5 bases). V gave up 0 bases and J gave up 5 bases, with 8 bases separating them. CDR1 SGDLS and CDR2 YYNGEE come from the germline V gene. This CDR3 comprises 13 residues.

V gene TRBV2 combines with J gene TRBJ2-5; maybe TRBD2 (6 bases). V was trimmed by 6 bases and J by 1 base, leaving 12 bases between them. CDR1 is SNHLY and CDR2 is FYNNEI in the germline V gene. The CDR3 contains 14 residues. This chain's CDR3 is CASSPRDSQETQYF. CDR3 coding DNA: TGTGCCAGCAGCCCCCGGGACTCCCAAGAGACCCAGTACTTC. Full variable domain (rest looked up from reference TRBV2 and TRBJ2-5): EPEVTQTPSHQVTQMGQEVILRCVPISNHLYFYWYRQILGQKVEFLVSFYNNEISEKSEIFDDQFSVERPDGSNFTLKIRSTKLEDSAMYFCASSPRDSQETQYFGPGTRLLVL.

This chain uses TRBV4-1 with TRBJ1-4, with D possibly matching TRBD1 (6 bases). CDR3 length equals 15 residues. Germline V gene sequence: CDR1 MGHRA, CDR2 YSYEKL. V gave up 4 bases and J gave up 8 bases, with 17 bases separating them. The CDR3 region has the DNA TGCGCCAGCAGCCGGAACCAGGGGACGGGCGAAAAACTGTTTTTT. Translating it yields CASSRNQGTGEKLFF.

The chain is built from TRBV5-6 and TRBJ2-7, with D possibly TRBD1 on 6 matching bases. V shed 1 base and J shed 2 bases, with 16 bases lying between them. Germline CDR1 reads SGHDT; CDR2 reads YYEEEE. The CDR3 contains 16 residues. The CDR3 sequence is CASSLLSGRGTYEQYF. The CDR3 DNA reads TGTGCCAGCAGCTTGTTGAGTGGCAGGGGAACCTACGAGCAGTACTTC. Together with reference TRBV5-6 and TRBJ2-7, the CDR3 gives the full variable domain: DAGVTQSPTHLIKTRGQQVTLRCSPKSGHDTVSWYQQALGQGPQFIFQYYEEEERQRGNFPDRFSGHQFPNYSSELNVNALLLGDSALYLCASSLLSGRGTYEQYFGPGTRLTVT.

This clone came up once. The chain employs TRBV10-2 and TRBJ2-5, with D possibly matching TRBD2 (5 bases). This CDR3 is built from 14 residues. The germline gives CDR1 WSHSY, CDR2 SAAADI. V lost 2 bases and J lost 5, with 12 bases in between. DNA of the CDR3: TGCGCCAGCAGTGAGGTTGAGCGGTGGGAGACCCAGTACTTC. Translated, it gives CASSEVERWETQYF.

The rearrangement uses TRBV6-5 and TRBJ1-1; the match to TRBD1 covers 10 bases. Trimming took 0 bases from V and 11 from J; bases not matched to a gene: 6. The CDR3 runs 14 residues. Germline lookup yields CDR1 MNHEY and CDR2 SVGAGI. CDR3 protein: CASSYSGTGARAFF. The CDR3 nucleotides are TGTGCCAGCAGTTACTCCGGGACAGGGGCTAGGGCTTTCTTT.

This clone was detected a few times. The CDR3 sequence: CASRTRQGRYEQYF. In DNA form, the CDR3 reads TGTGCCAGTAGAACCCGACAGGGACGCTACGAGCAGTACTTC. The V call is TRBV19, the J call TRBJ2-7, with 7 positions matching TRBD1. Germline V CDR1 and CDR2: LNHDA, SQIVND (reference sequence). J was trimmed by 3 bases and V by 6 bases; bases with no gene match: 8. The CDR3 extends over 14 amino acids.

Here the CDR3 reads CASSIGTGGGTDTQYF. The CDR3 bases are TGTGCCAGTAGTATCGGAACGGGAGGGGGCACAGATACGCAGTATTTT. V is TRBV19 and J is TRBJ2-3; 8 bases align to TRBD2. The CDR3 consists of 16 residues. Germline V CDR1 and CDR2: LNHDA, SQIVND (reference sequence). Trimming at V came to 3 bases and at J to 1 base, leaving 6 bases not matched to a gene.

The V call is TRBV19, the J call TRBJ1-2; TRBD1 aligns across 9 bases. Germline CDR1 LNHDA, CDR2 SQIVND (reference sequence). The CDR3 contains 17 residues. Trimming cost V 1 base and J 3 bases; bases outside gene matches: 9. For the CDR3, the DNA is TGTGCCAGTAGTATAGGCCCACAGGGGGCTTGGGACTATGGCTACACCTTC. Its translation: CASSIGPQGAWDYGYTF.